Listed here are 18 T cell receptor beta chains from one sample, sequenced in a study of blood T cell repertoires in COVID-19. Profiled with immunoSEQ multiplex PCR; TCRdb holds only in-frame clones, not every one. Here the sample spans around 170,000 clones, 84% being singletons. The source material was peripheral blood. Every receptor here comes from a young man with active or convalescent COVID-19.

V usage is TRBV15 and J usage is TRBJ1-1, with a tentative D call TRBD1 (6 bases). Germline V gene sequence: CDR1 LNHNV, CDR2 YYDKDF (reference sequence). V gave up 0 bases and J gave up 1 base, with 12 bases separating them. The CDR3 contains 16 residues. CDR3 DNA sequence: TGTGCCACCAGCAGAGATCGGGGACACCAGAACACTGAAGCTTTCTTT. Its translation: CATSRDRGHQNTEAFF.

The J gene is TRBJ2-3, the V gene TRBV5-1; 11 positions agree with TRBD2. Germline CDR1 reads SGHRS; CDR2 reads YFSETQ. The CDR3 runs 15 residues. After removal of 2 bases from V and 4 bases from J, the junction contained 3 bases not matched to a gene. The CDR3 reads CASSLLAGASDTQYF. The CDR3 DNA follows: TGCGCCAGCAGCTTACTAGCGGGGGCATCAGATACGCAGTATTTT.

The J gene is TRBJ2-5, the V gene TRBV2; no definite D call. The V gene lost 4 bases and the J gene lost 5 bases, with 8 bases spanning the gap. Germline V gene data show CDR1 as SNHLY and CDR2 as FYNNEI. The CDR3 consists of 12 residues. The CDR3, as DNA: TGTGCCAGCAGTGTAAACAAGGAGACCCAGTACTTC. Protein sequence: CASSVNKETQYF.

The chain recombines TRBV6-5 with TRBJ1-4; 7 nucleotides agree with TRBD1. V shed 2 bases and J 5 bases; nucleotides not matched to a gene: 5. CDR1 and CDR2 from the germline V gene are MNHEY and SVGAGI. This CDR3 has 15 amino acids. The CDR3 region is CASSYQGGLNEKLFF. The CDR3, as DNA: TGTGCCAGCAGTTACCAAGGGGGCCTAAATGAAAAACTGTTTTTT.

The chain joins TRBV3-1 (or the pseudogene TRBV3-2) to TRBJ2-5, with a tentative D call TRBD1 (5 bases). CDR3 size: 18 residues. CDR1 LGHDT and CDR2 YNNKEL come from the germline V gene (reference sequence). V was trimmed by 3 bases and J by 0 bases, leaving 20 bases between them. CDR3 sequence: CASSHPDGAERYQETQYF. In nucleotides, the CDR3 is TGTGCCAGCAGCCACCCCGATGGGGCGGAACGGTACCAAGAGACCCAGTACTTC.

The chain carries TRBV6-2 or TRBV6-3 and TRBJ2-1, with D unresolved. CDR1 and CDR2 from the germline V gene are MNHEY and SVGEGT. Trimming took off 6 bases at V and 5 bases at J, with 11 bases between the two ends. This CDR3 is built from 13 residues. CDR3 bases: TGTGCCAGCAGCCTGACATTGGACAATGAGCAGTTCTTC. It is translated as CASSLTLDNEQFF.

V gene TRBV6-2 or TRBV6-3 combines with J gene TRBJ2-1; 8 bases align to TRBD2. This CDR3 contains 17 residues. The V gene end was trimmed by 4 bases and the J gene end by 0 bases; junction bases not matched to a gene: 8. CDR1 is MNHEY and CDR2 is SVGEGT in the germline V gene. In DNA form, the CDR3 reads TGTGCCAGCAGTTGGGCACGGACTAGCCGCTCCTACAATGAGCAGTTCTTC. Its protein is CASSWARTSRSYNEQFF.

The J gene is TRBJ2-7, the V gene TRBV3-1 (or the pseudogene TRBV3-2), with D unclear. V lost 1 base and J lost 5, with 6 bases in between. CDR3 size: 12 residues. Germline CDR1 reads LGHDT; CDR2 reads YNNKEL (reference sequence). The CDR3 DNA is TGTGCCAGCAGCCAAGGGGCGAACGAGCAGTACTTC. Its translation is CASSQGANEQYF.

The V gene is TRBV7-2, the J gene TRBJ1-2; 8 bases agree with TRBD1. Germline V gene sequence: CDR1 SGHTA, CDR2 FQGNSA. The CDR3 contains 15 residues. With 1 base clipped from V and 4 bases from J, the junction kept 5 bases outside the gene matches. The CDR3 bases are TGTGCCAGCAGCTTAGTCACAGGGGGGGGCTATGGCTACACCTTC. Amino acid sequence: CASSLVTGGGYGYTF. The full variable domain, with the rest looked up from reference TRBV7-2 and TRBJ1-2, is GAGVSQSPSNKVTEKGKDVELRCDPISGHTALYWYRQSLGQGLEFLIYFQGNSAPDKSGLPSDRFSAERTGGSVSTLTIQRTQQEDSAVYLCASSLVTGGGYGYTFGSGTRLTVV.

V gene TRBV19 combines with J gene TRBJ2-1; TRBD1 might be the D (5 bases). The CDR3 is 15 residues long. Germline loops: CDR1 LNHDA, CDR2 SQIVND (reference sequence). Trimming stripped 6 bases from V and 6 bases from J, with 18 bases between. CDR3 amino acids: CASSPSLDRINEQFF. The CDR3 bases are TGTGCCAGTAGCCCATCCCTAGACAGAATCAATGAGCAGTTCTTC.

The gene calls are TRBV7-2 and TRBJ1-2; 8 positions agree with TRBD1. J gave up 3 bases and V 4 bases, and 10 bases lay outside the gene matches. The CDR3 spans 16 residues. The V gene's germline CDR1 is SGHTA and CDR2 FQGNSA. The CDR3 here is CASSSPGQDGHYGYTF. The DNA for the CDR3 is TGTGCCAGCAGCTCTCCGGGACAGGACGGTCACTATGGCTACACCTTC.

The gene calls are TRBV10-2 and TRBJ1-1; weak D call: TRBD1 (5 bases). The germline CDR1 and CDR2 sequences are WSHSY and SAAADI. Trimming took off 1 base at V and 0 bases at J, with 6 bases between the two ends. The length of the CDR3 is 14 residues. Written as DNA, the CDR3 is TGCGCCAGCAGTGAGTGGGGCCTGAACACTGAAGCTTTCTTT. Protein sequence: CASSEWGLNTEAFF.

The gene calls are TRBV11-2 and TRBJ1-4; 7 bases line up with TRBD1. The CDR3 is 15 residues long. With 5 bases clipped from V and 4 bases from J, the junction kept 7 bases outside the gene matches. Germline values: CDR1 SGHAT, CDR2 FQNNGV. CDR3 loop: CASSVSTGRNEKLFF. DNA of the CDR3: TGTGCCAGCAGCGTCTCGACAGGGCGTAATGAAAAACTGTTTTTT.

The chain has TRBV6-5 and TRBJ2-1, with a possible D match to TRBD2 (6 bases). Per the germline V gene, CDR1 is MNHEY and CDR2 is SVGAGI. The V and J ends lost 4 bases and 9 bases respectively, with 16 bases between them. The CDR3 has 14 residues. CDR3 sequence (DNA): TGTGCCAGCAGTTTGGAGTGGCGGGATCGTGAGCAGTTCTTC. This codes for CASSLEWRDREQFF.

CDR3 amino acids: CATSRAGTTYNEQFF. In DNA form, the CDR3 reads TGTGCCACCAGCAGAGCGGGGACTACCTACAATGAGCAGTTCTTC. J is TRBJ2-1 and V is TRBV15; 7 nucleotides line up with TRBD2. J lost 2 bases, V lost 1 base, and 2 bases had no gene match. Germline V gene sequence: CDR1 LNHNV, CDR2 YYDKDF (reference sequence). The CDR3 consists of 15 residues.

There are many counts of this clone. The chain links TRBV5-6 to TRBJ2-5; D perhaps matches TRBD1 (6 bases). CDR3 length: 14 residues. The germline CDR1 and CDR2 sequences are SGHDT and YYEEEE. The germline V and J ends were trimmed by 0 bases and 4 bases, with 10 bases remaining between them. CDR3 sequence reads: CASSLVAQGETQYF. Written as DNA, the CDR3 is TGTGCCAGCAGCTTGGTTGCACAGGGAGAGACCCAGTACTTC.

This sequence joins TRBV11-3 and TRBJ2-1; 8 bases are shared with TRBD1. Germline-derived CDR1 and CDR2 are SGHNT and YENEEA. The trim removed 2 bases at V and 6 bases at J, leaving 6 bases unmatched. The CDR3 is 15 residues long. The CDR3, as DNA: TGTGCCAGCAGCTTAAGGAGACAGGGGAGCAATGAGCAGTTCTTC. This gives the protein CASSLRRQGSNEQFF.

The V gene is TRBV5-1, the J gene TRBJ1-6, with no clear D. Trimming left V 3 bases short and J 0 bases short, with 10 bases between. The V gene's germline CDR1 is SGHRS and CDR2 YFSETQ. The CDR3 sequence is 16 residues long. Here the CDR3 DNA reads TGCGCCAGCAGCTCCCGGTCAAGCTCCTATAATTCACCCCTCCACTTT. Protein: CASSSRSSSYNSPLHF.